The 3 T cell receptor beta chains presented below share a single source sample, sequenced in a study of T cells in localized non-small cell lung cancer. Method: immunoSEQ multiplex PCR; TCRdb's copy keeps in-frame clones and lacks some. The sample lists about 57,000 clones; about nine tenths were seen once. The input for sequencing was peripheral blood, taken before any cancer treatment. These receptors originate from a man between 40 and 69 years old with stage I lung adenocarcinoma.

This clone was observed once. The chain carries TRBV6-5 and TRBJ2-3; TRBD2 matches at 13 bases. There are 14 residues in the CDR3. Trimming removed 7 bases from V and 5 bases from J; junction bases left unmatched: 3. Germline V gives CDR1 MNHEY, CDR2 SVGAGI. Written as DNA, the CDR3 is TGTGCCAGCATTAGACTAGCGGGAGGAGATACGCAGTATTTT. Translated: CASIRLAGGDTQYF.

This chain joins TRBV10-2 and TRBJ2-6; D might be TRBD1 (6 bases). The V and J ends lost 4 bases and 3 bases respectively, with 10 bases between them. This CDR3 has 15 amino acids. Per germline, CDR1 WSHSY and CDR2 SAAADI. This CDR3 reads CASSGQGFGANVLTF. Written as DNA, the CDR3 is TGCGCCAGCAGTGGTCAGGGGTTTGGGGCCAACGTCCTGACTTTC.

The rearrangement links TRBV11-3 to TRBJ1-1; 8 bases are a match to TRBD1. J gave up 5 bases and V 2 bases, and 7 bases lay outside the gene matches. Germline lookup yields CDR1 SGHNT and CDR2 YENEEA. The CDR3 is made up of 15 amino acids. The CDR3 spells CASSLSPRGQTEAFF. The DNA of the CDR3 is TGTGCCAGCAGCTTATCACCCAGGGGGCAAACTGAAGCTTTCTTT.